Listed below are T cell receptor beta chains from one sample, sequenced in a study of vaccination and CD4 T cells after COVID-19. Via MiXCR, TCRdb re-called the PCR reads, giving one row per CDR3 protein. The data show about 10,000 distinct CDR3 sequences, less than 70% seen once. Their target antigens are unknown. Sequences were obtained from CD4+ T cells from blood, cultured in vitro. The receptors were gathered from a human donor who had recovered from COVID-19. Both conserved end residues are part of each CDR3. Fields, in order: D gene, J gene, V gene, clone size, CDR3 protein, CDR3 DNA. The D gene is left open where the match is weak. Only part of the rows carry a size: once, few, many, or a class if the clone is expanded.

TRBD1 TRBJ2-7 TRBV10-2 NA CATKLGGSNYEQYF TGCGCCACTAAACTAGGGGGCTCCAACTACGAGCAGTACTTC
NA TRBJ2-5 TRBV7-7 NA CASSGQGGQETQYF TGTGCTAGCAGCGGGCAGGGGGGCCAAGAGACCCAGTACTTC
TRBD1 TRBJ2-3 TRBV20-1 NA CSARDYRQGGPDTQYF TGCAGTGCTAGAGACTACAGACAGGGGGGCCCAGATACGCAGTATTTT
TRBD1 TRBJ1-1 TRBV2 once CASSGTGYTEAFF TGTGCCAGCAGTGGGACAGGCTACACTGAAGCTTTCTTT
TRBD1 TRBJ1-6 TRBV28 few CASSFDRGLSPLHF TGTGCCAGCAGTTTCGACAGGGGTTTGTCACCCCTCCACTTT
NA TRBJ2-7 TRBV27 NA CASSYWGRLGGTYEQYF TGTGCCAGCAGTTATTGGGGGCGGCTAGGGGGAACCTACGAGCAGTACTTC
NA TRBJ1-2 TRBV12-3/TRBV12-4 NA CASNSDSNYGYTF TGTGCCAGCAACTCGGACAGTAACTATGGCTACACCTTC
NA TRBJ1-2 TRBV12-3/TRBV12-4 NA CASILDFYGYTF TGTGCCAGCATTCTGGATTTCTATGGCTACACCTTC
TRBD2 TRBJ2-1 TRBV20-1 NA CSATTSGGRNEQFF TGCAGTGCTACAACTAGCGGGGGTCGAAATGAGCAGTTCTTC
NA TRBJ1-2 TRBV6-1 NA CASSRTENYGYTF TGTGCCAGCAGTAGGACAGAAAACTATGGCTACACCTTC
NA TRBJ1-4 TRBV20-1 NA CSATGQDNEKLFF TGCAGTGCTACCGGACAAGATAATGAAAAACTGTTTTTT
NA TRBJ1-5 TRBV20-1 NA CSAGDLGAQHF TGCAGTGCTGGGGACCTCGGGGCCCAGCATTTT
TRBD1 TRBJ1-2 TRBV20-1 NA CSAPMGRGQLGGYTF TGCAGTGCGCCTATGGGCAGGGGGCAACTTGGCGGCTACACCTTC
TRBD1 TRBJ2-2 TRBV7-3 once CASSDTGDGELFF TGTGCCAGCAGCGATACAGGGGACGGGGAGCTGTTTTTT
NA TRBJ1-6 TRBV14 few CASSPAGSSPLHF TGTGCCAGCAGCCCGGCAGGGTCATCACCCCTCCACTTT
NA TRBJ2-3 TRBV4-2 NA CASSQVYRQIASTDTQYF TGTGCCAGCAGCCAAGTATACCGACAAATCGCTAGCACAGATACGCAGTATTTT
NA TRBJ1-2 TRBV20-1 NA CSATKTNPLSYTF TGCAGTGCTACGAAGACCAACCCTCTAAGCTACACCTTC
TRBD2 TRBJ2-6 TRBV27 once CASSRLSSGRASGANVLTF TGTGCCAGCAGTAGGCTGTCTAGCGGGAGGGCCTCTGGGGCCAACGTCCTGACTTTC
NA TRBJ1-6 TRBV20-1 few CSARDWGLTSYNSPLHF TGCAGTGCTAGAGATTGGGGCCTAACCTCCTATAATTCACCCCTCCACTTT
NA TRBJ1-1 TRBV27 NA CASSPDRLKNTEAFF TGTGCCAGCAGTCCCGACCGGTTAAAGAACACTGAAGCTTTCTTT
NA TRBJ1-6 TRBV20-1 few CSASTGTPDSPLHF TGCAGTGCTAGTACCGGGACACCAGATTCACCCCTCCACTTT
TRBD2 TRBJ2-1 TRBV7-8 NA CASSLAITSGRNEQFF TGTGCCAGCAGCTTAGCGATTACTAGCGGGAGAAATGAGCAGTTCTTC
NA TRBJ1-4 TRBV6-5 NA CASSYRPGREKLFF TGTGCCAGCAGTTACCGGCCAGGGAGAGAAAAACTGTTTTTT
TRBD1 TRBJ2-2 TRBV6-5 few CASSWDRGPGELFF TGTGCCAGCAGTTGGGACAGGGGGCCCGGGGAGCTGTTTTTT
TRBD2 TRBJ2-5 TRBV28 NA CASSLTSGGQETQYF TGTGCCAGCAGTCTGACTAGCGGGGGGCAAGAGACCCAGTACTTC